A selection of T cell receptor beta chains follows, all from one sample in a study of PD-1 blockade in classical Hodgkin lymphoma. Only in-frame clones appear in the TCRdb table, and some are missing; sequencing was by immunoSEQ multiplex PCR. Of 15,000 or so clones in the sample, around 86% are singletons; the top ten hold around a sixth. Sample: CD8+ T cells from blood, taken before the fourth cycle of nivolumab. The receptors were gathered from a human donor with classical Hodgkin lymphoma. CDR3s include the opening cysteine and the closing phenylalanine or tryptophan. A clone size is listed for some rows: how often the clone was seen (once, few, many), or a class if it is expanded.

CASSQETGSLSYEQYF TRBV4-1 NA 16 TRBJ2-7
CASSPATSGRTEQFF TRBV10-1 once 15 TRBJ2-1
CASTLRTGMYEQYF TRBV27 NA 14 TRBJ2-7
CASSLGSGTGNTIYF TRBV5-6 NA 15 TRBJ1-3
CASSLAAGGGSTDTQYF TRBV5-8 NA 17 TRBJ2-3
CASSLSHTDTQYF TRBV5-5 NA 13 TRBJ2-3
CASSAPHSSYEQYF TRBV7-9 NA 14 TRBJ2-7
CASSQVLGFDEQYF TRBV4-1 NA 14 TRBJ2-7
CASRLGTGGTEAFF TRBV5-1 once 14 TRBJ1-1
CASSYRQGRDEQYF TRBV5-1 NA 14 NA
CASSYEGRLGETQYF TRBV6-5 NA 15 TRBJ2-5
CASSDGGTGAYEQYF TRBV4-1 NA 15 TRBJ2-7
CARKTSGGRYEQYF TRBV14 NA 14 TRBJ2-7
CASSLIVGGLPSEQYF TRBV5-1 NA 16 TRBJ2-7
CASSPGTLRGGANVLTF TRBV7-7 NA 17 TRBJ2-6
CASSYRRRGGETQYF TRBV6-5 NA 15 TRBJ2-5
CASRTSDSYNEQFF TRBV10-2 NA 14 TRBJ2-1
CASSLVGGATDTQYF TRBV27 NA 15 TRBJ2-3
CASSSPWSDTQRTEAFF TRBV5-4 NA 17 TRBJ1-1
CASSSSGHSYEQYF TRBV5-6 NA 14 TRBJ2-7
CASSSTGNYGYTF TRBV6-5 few 13 TRBJ1-2
CASSVAYEQYF TRBV25-1 NA 11 TRBJ2-7
CASSIGTRGYNEQFF TRBV19 once 15 TRBJ2-1
CASSLATGHSYEQYF TRBV7-9 once 15 TRBJ2-7
CASSPPGGPQLYNEQFF TRBV18 NA 17 TRBJ2-1
CASSLAGDTYEQYF TRBV5-1 once 14 TRBJ2-7
CASSLGLISWTGEETQYF TRBV13 once 18 TRBJ2-5
CASSLRVAGGQETQYF TRBV13 NA 16 TRBJ2-5
CASSSSRIHFF TRBV19 NA 11 TRBJ2-1
CASSSGTSSEQFF TRBV5-5 NA 13 TRBJ2-1
CSVPDWGPQGYTF TRBV29-1 NA 13 TRBJ1-2
CASSLVASYEQYF TRBV7-9 NA 13 TRBJ2-7
CASSLSPGQAFNTGELFF TRBV27 NA 18 TRBJ2-2
CASTASGGGGTQYF TRBV11-2 NA 14 TRBJ2-5
CASSFSLNTGELFF TRBV11-2 NA 14 TRBJ2-2
CASSFGGAWGANVLTF TRBV11-2 NA 16 TRBJ2-6
CASSLTGGVSNQPQHF TRBV13 NA 16 TRBJ1-5
CASSMTGYSNQPQHF TRBV19 few 15 TRBJ1-5
CASRPSDSGYGYTF TRBV27 NA 14 TRBJ1-2
CASSQFSTPNSYEQYF TRBV4-1 once 16 TRBJ2-7
CASSQEGVAGGPSGEQYF TRBV4-2 NA 18 TRBJ2-7
CASSASSGLSYNEQFF TRBV5-1 NA 16 TRBJ2-1
CASSAAGAYNEQFF TRBV10-1 NA 14 TRBJ2-1
CASSLVSGPDEQFF TRBV11-2 NA 14 TRBJ2-1
CMVSGDPDTQYF TRBV29-1 NA 12 TRBJ2-3
CASSQGQHTEAFF TRBV19 NA 13 TRBJ1-1
CASSLSGQGWNTEAFF TRBV27 NA 16 TRBJ1-1
CASSGTGGRQETQYF TRBV6-5 NA 15 TRBJ2-5
CASSLGTDSYEQYF TRBV27 once 14 TRBJ2-7